These 25 T cell receptor beta chains originate from one sample sequenced in a study of shared clonotypes between healthy human individuals. TCRdb's copy holds only in-frame clones and misses some; the assay was immunoSEQ multiplex PCR. The profile shows about a million clones, 70% to 80% of them singletons. Source material: memory CD4+ T cells from PBMCs. Subset denoted: CD45RA-negative fraction. The source is a man aged 18 to 29 in good health. Some clones in this sample may be carry-over from other donors' samples.

The V and J genes are TRBV7-9 and TRBJ2-3; 9 bases fit TRBD2. With V trimmed by 4 bases and J by 1 base, 6 bases remained unmatched. There are 16 residues in the CDR3. CDR1 and CDR2 (germline): SEHNR, FQNEAQ (reference sequence). CDR3 DNA sequence: TGTGCCAGCAGCTACGGACTAGCGCGAGGCACAGATACGCAGTATTTT. This encodes CASSYGLARGTDTQYF.

The count of this clone is one. The CDR3 is CASSEGWGETQYF. CDR3 DNA sequence: TGTGCCAGTAGTGAGGGGTGGGGAGAGACCCAGTACTTC. The V and J genes are TRBV19 and TRBJ2-5, with D possibly being TRBD1 or TRBD2 (5 bases each). Germline assignment: CDR1 LNHDA and CDR2 SQIVND (reference sequence). The CDR3 totals 13 residues. The V gene lost 5 bases and the J gene lost 4 bases, with 11 bases spanning the gap.

The rearrangement uses TRBV10-3 and TRBJ1-1; TRBD1 is a possible D gene (6 bases). Trimming took 4 bases from V and 6 from J, leaving 12 bases between them. The CDR3 extends over 13 amino acids. In germline, CDR1 is ENHRY, CDR2 SYGVKD. The CDR3 DNA is TGTGCCATCAGTGTCAACGAGGGGGCTGAAGCTTTCTTT. This gives the protein CAISVNEGAEAFF.

J is TRBJ2-2 and V is TRBV7-9; D may be TRBD2 (7 bases). The V gene lost 2 bases and the J gene lost 3 bases, with 10 bases spanning the gap. From germline, CDR1 is SEHNR and CDR2 FQNEAQ (reference sequence). CDR3 length equals 15 residues. The CDR3 coding sequence is TGTGCCAGCAGCTTATGGGGGGGCGACACCGGGGAGCTGTTTTTT. It specifies CASSLWGGDTGELFF.

The V and J genes are TRBV30 and TRBJ1-1; D perhaps matches TRBD1 (6 bases). Germline CDR1 is GTSNPN and CDR2 is SVGIG (reference sequence). CDR3 length: 11 residues. Trimming took off 3 bases at V and 5 bases at J, with 7 bases between the two ends. In DNA form, the CDR3 reads TGTGCCTGGAGGCAGGGGACTGAAGCTTTCTTT. Its protein product is CAWRQGTEAFF.

The chain has TRBV5-1 and TRBJ2-1; possible D gene TRBD2, 5 bases. Trimming pared 4 bases from V and 6 bases from J, leaving 11 bases between. The V gene's germline CDR1 is SGHRS and CDR2 YFSETQ. This CDR3 is 13 amino acids long. The CDR3 loop is CASSNLAGNEQFF. CDR3 nucleotide sequence: TGCGCCAGCAGCAATCTAGCCGGCAATGAGCAGTTCTTC.

For this clone: Sequence at one end of the junction differs from germline and may be a read error. The V call is TRBV28, the J call TRBJ1-1; D is unclear. The CDR3 length is 15 residues. Germline V gene data show CDR1 as MDHEN and CDR2 as SYDVKM. CDR3 coding DNA: TGTGCCAGCAGTTTATTGGGATTAGGGAACACTAAAGCTTTCTTT. It codes for CASSLLGLGNTKAFF.

The chain couples TRBV4-1 to TRBJ1-5; 10 bases are a match to TRBD1. CDR3 size: 18 residues. V lost 1 base to trimming and J lost 3 bases; unmatched junction nucleotides: 9. Germline V gene data show CDR1 as MGHRA and CDR2 as YSYEKL. The CDR3 here is CASSQVPGQGFNNQPQHF. DNA of the CDR3: TGCGCCAGCAGCCAAGTCCCGGGACAGGGGTTCAACAATCAGCCCCAGCATTTT.

The gene calls are TRBV9 and TRBJ2-2, with TRBD2 matching 8 bases. V was clipped by 4 bases and J by 3 bases; unmatched bases: 14. This CDR3 is 18 amino acids long. The germline CDR1 and CDR2 sequences are SGDLS and YYNGEE. Here the CDR3 DNA reads TGTGCCAGCAGCTCGAGGGGTCCCGGGAGGGCCGACACCGGGGAGCTGTTTTTT. Translated: CASSSRGPGRADTGELFF.

V is TRBV27 and J is TRBJ1-1; 9 nucleotides agree with TRBD1. The CDR3 length is 16 residues. CDR1 is MNHEY, CDR2 SMNVEV, per germline (reference sequence). V shed 7 bases, J shed 8 bases, and the junction held 17 bases outside the gene matches. CDR3 sequence (DNA): TGTGCCAGCACCGACCTCGCCGGGACAGGGCCTCCCGAAGCTTTCTTT. Its protein product is CASTDLAGTGPPEAFF.

The chain joins TRBV25-1 to TRBJ1-1; D not certain. Trimming pared 3 bases from V and 1 base from J, leaving 6 bases between. Looked up from germline, CDR1 is MGHDK and CDR2 is SYGVNS. The CDR3 totals 13 residues. For the CDR3, the DNA is TGTGCCAGCAGTGATGACCCGAACACTGAAGCTTTCTTT. Translated: CASSDDPNTEAFF.

As concerns this clone: Other DNA sequences within the sample encode an identical CDR3. The rearrangement links TRBV6-1 to TRBJ2-7; 7 bases are a match to TRBD1. The CDR3 sequence is 15 residues long. Looked up from germline, CDR1 is MNHNS and CDR2 is SASEGT. V shed 0 bases and J 2 bases; nucleotides not matched to a gene: 4. The CDR3 nucleotides are TGTGCCAGCAGTGAAGCCGGGACAGCAGCCTACGAGCAGTACTTC. Amino acids: CASSEAGTAAYEQYF.

This clone was detected only once. V is TRBV7-7 and J is TRBJ2-5, with unresolved D. V lost 0 bases, J lost 5 bases, and 10 bases lay in between. The CDR3 spans 14 residues. Per the germline V gene, CDR1 is SSHAT and CDR2 is FNYEAQ (reference sequence). The CDR3 nucleotides read TGTGCCAGCAGCTTAGCGCCTGGCTCCGAGACCCAGTACTTC. Residues: CASSLAPGSETQYF.

This clone was seen only a few times. In DNA, the CDR3 is TGCGCCAGCAGTCTCGGGGGGACAGGGGGCAGGGGTAACTATGGCTACACCTTC. It translates to CASSLGGTGGRGNYGYTF. V usage is TRBV23-1 and J usage is TRBJ1-2; 12 bases map to TRBD1. TRBV23-1 has ORF status, its function being uncertain. CDR3 length: 18 residues. Trimming cost V 4 bases and J 1 base; bases outside gene matches: 10.

The CDR3 is CASRWDRSTYEQYF. The DNA for the CDR3 is TGTGCCAGCAGGTGGGACAGGAGCACCTACGAGCAGTACTTC. This chain uses TRBV5-4 with TRBJ2-7; TRBD1 agrees at 8 bases. V lost 5 bases, J lost 2 bases, and 6 bases stayed unmatched. The CDR3 contains 14 residues. Per germline, CDR1 SGHNT and CDR2 YYREEE (reference sequence).

V is TRBV9 and J is TRBJ1-1; D remains ambiguous. V lost 1 base and J lost 5, with 18 bases in between. CDR1 and CDR2 (germline): SGDLS, YYNGEE. The CDR3 has 16 residues. CDR3 residues: CASSVTGTLSWTEAFF. In DNA, the CDR3 is TGTGCCAGCAGCGTAACGGGTACTCTAAGTTGGACTGAAGCTTTCTTT.

This sequence joins TRBV7-3 and TRBJ2-3; D remains ambiguous. The germline gives CDR1 SGHTA, CDR2 FQGTGA. V dropped 3 bases and J dropped 1 base, with 5 bases sitting between them. The CDR3 sequence is 13 residues long. The CDR3 bases are TGTGCCAGCAGCTTTGGCCGCACAGATACGCAGTATTTT. Encoded protein: CASSFGRTDTQYF.

The chain carries TRBV30 and TRBJ2-3; D remains ambiguous. Trimming pared 1 base from V and 2 bases from J, leaving 10 bases between. There are 14 residues in the CDR3. Germline CDR1 is GTSNPN and CDR2 is SVGIG (reference sequence). CDR3 nucleotide sequence: TGTGCCTGGAGTGATATCGCTTCCACAGATACGCAGTATTTT. Translation gives CAWSDIASTDTQYF.

The chain uses TRBV11-2 and TRBJ2-7, with 11 bases lining up with TRBD2. Trimming took 6 bases from V and 3 from J; bases not matched to a gene: 4. Germline V lookup: CDR1 SGHAT, CDR2 FQNNGV. The CDR3 totals 14 residues. CDR3 sequence (DNA): TGTGCCAGCAGTAAGACTAGCGGGATCTACGAGCAGTACTTC. Encoded protein: CASSKTSGIYEQYF.

The DNA for the CDR3 is TGTGCCAGCAGCCCTGAACGGTACTCCGAGCAGTACTTC. Translation: CASSPERYSEQYF. The chain employs TRBV7-2 and TRBJ2-7, with D hard to call. Germline CDR1 reads SGHTA; CDR2 reads FQGNSA. This CDR3 has 13 residues. Between the trimmed V and J ends, which lost 5 bases and 6 bases, there was a span of 14 bases.

The chain couples TRBV28 to TRBJ1-2; D is unclear. CDR3 length equals 14 residues. The germline CDR1 and CDR2 sequences are MDHEN and SYDVKM. Deletions cut 6 bases from V and 1 base from J, with 12 bases between. The CDR3 sequence: CASSQGNDNYGYTF. The CDR3 DNA is TGTGCCAGCAGCCAAGGCAACGATAACTATGGCTACACCTTC.

This chain joins TRBV19 and TRBJ2-7, with 8 bases lining up with TRBD1. J gave up 5 bases and V 3 bases, and 9 bases lay outside the gene matches. There are 15 residues in the CDR3. Germline V gene data show CDR1 as LNHDA and CDR2 as SQIVND (reference sequence). CDR3 loop: CASSMESAGGDEQYF. CDR3 DNA sequence: TGTGCCAGTAGTATGGAGTCAGCAGGGGGCGACGAGCAGTACTTC.

The chain has TRBV4-1 and TRBJ2-2; 7 nucleotides agree with TRBD1. CDR3 size: 16 residues. Germline CDR1 and CDR2: MGHRA and YSYEKL. The V gene end was trimmed by 0 bases and the J gene end by 8 bases; junction bases not matched to a gene: 9. CDR3 nucleotide sequence: TGCGCCAGCAGCCAAGACGTGGGGACAGTTGCTGGGGAGCTGTTTTTT. Protein product: CASSQDVGTVAGELFF.

In DNA, the CDR3 is TGTGCCAGCAGCGACCGGGGACAGGGGGTAAGGGAGCAGTACTTC. Translation gives CASSDRGQGVREQYF. This chain links TRBV5-4 with TRBJ2-7; TRBD1 agrees at 11 bases. V trimming: 4 bases; J trimming: 7 bases; junction bases outside the gene matches: 10. Germline V lookup: CDR1 SGHNT, CDR2 YYREEE (reference sequence). This CDR3 region has 15 residues.

Concerning this clone: Other DNA sequences in this specimen translate into the identical CDR3. V usage is TRBV29-1 and J usage is TRBJ2-3; tentative D call: TRBD2 (6 bases). This CDR3 is 14 amino acids long. V was pared by 6 bases and J by 0 bases, with 13 bases between. CDR1 is SQVTM and CDR2 is ANQGSEA in the germline V gene. CDR3 region: CSVGGGRSTDTQYF. The CDR3 nucleotides read TGCAGCGTGGGGGGTGGCAGAAGCACAGATACGCAGTATTTT.